This entry describes one T cell receptor (beta chain). Its specific antigen is unknown. A junction end diverges from the germline sequence, so it may reflect a read error. The record originates from a study of T cell responses to AZD1222 COVID-19 vaccine (dated by TCRdb to the early 2020s). With respect to the entire study: AZD1222 recipients whose second dose came at about 4 weeks and those whose second dose came at about 12 weeks were combined into one group, since spike-specific TCR depth and breadth did not differ between the two schedules. TCR sequencing was performed for fewer than 250 trial participants, of whom about 200 were given two doses of AZD1222 and some 26 were given two doses of MenACWY control vaccine. Trial participants were enrolled into age subgroups of 18-55, 56-69 and 70-plus years, which contained approximately 150, 28 and 58 TCR-sequenced participants, respectively.

The CDR3 regions of human TCRbeta chains were analyzed by immunosequencing. In the authors' own workflow: Repertoire TCRs were matched against a reference library of SARS-CoV-2-specific TCRs generated with the MIRA antigen-specificity platform. Breadth was defined as the fraction of unique TCRs that were SARS-CoV-2-associated. Depth was defined as the fraction of total T cells that were SARS-CoV-2-associated. Each spike-specific TCR was assigned to its reactive spike region and to a CD4 or CD8 class using the MIRA data. Log10-transformed breadth and depth values were compared by one-way ANOVA with Sidak's multiple comparisons tests. TCRdb retrieved this table from immuneACCESS and kept in-frame rearrangements only. Not all clones are present; in checked studies, unresolved V genes account for under half, and no reason is known for the remainder. V, J and clone size were drawn from that table, and D and trimming were deduced from the DNA. The sample records around 100,000 clones, 80% to 95% of which are singletons. The top ten clonotypes cover 1.5% to 2% of the sample.

What the work shows at the level of the full study, not this receptor alone: Participants were mostly white British, with more females than males. The authors suggested clonal diversity may have been underestimated. Because no samples from the day 14 peak response were available, repertoires could be characterized only after the peak T cell response. Epitopes outside the regions mutated in the B.1.351 and B.1.1.7 variants were reportedly recognized by nearly half of the unique spike-specific TCRs. A significant rise in spike-specific TCR breadth and depth was observed after two AZD1222 doses relative to day 0 and relative to MenACWY recipients. Conclusions about previously exposed vaccinees are limited, since just 6 or 7 AZD1222 recipients were seropositive for SARS-CoV-2 at baseline. The vaccine-associated CD4 TCRs covered the entire spike protein, and the dominant responses fell in regions 160-218 and 743-854. The 56-69-year group was small, and its depth increase did not reach significance, likely because of low power.

What this sample's time point label stands for: baseline before first vaccination. Samples from vaccinated people were obtained from the UK trials COV001 and COV002, which included a single-blind randomized controlled phase 2/3 trial of AZD1222 (ChAdOx1 nCoV-19) in healthy adults. For TCRbeta chain sequencing, PBMC samples were collected from trial participants at day 0 and at day 28 after the second dose. The CDR3, from cysteine to phenylalanine, totals 13 residues. Solely the CDR3 DNA is kept, with 39 bases framed from the first base. The germline V gene gives CDR1 as KGHSH and CDR2 as LQKENI. This clonotype was obtained from an adult in good health. Rearrangement joined TRBV18 to TRBJ1-1; no D gene can be assigned with confidence. The starting material was peripheral blood, obtained on day 0 of AZD1222 vaccination. The DNA sequence reads TGTGCCAGCTCACCGCAACCGGGCCCTCAAGAATCCTTT. The encoded protein is CASSPQPGPQESF.